The 22 T cell receptor beta chains given below trace back to one sample, sequenced in a study of T cell changes during pregnancy in multiple sclerosis. The repertoire was sequenced with immunoSEQ multiplex PCR; TCRdb's copy has only in-frame clones and lacks some. The table records more than 100,000 clones, 85% to 95% of them present only once. The sample consisted of peripheral blood, taken after pregnancy. The receptors were sampled from a female donor with multiple sclerosis, enrolled in a pregnancy study.

V gene TRBV28 combines with J gene TRBJ2-7, with 7 bases identical to TRBD1. J gave up 4 bases and V 3 bases, and 9 bases lay outside the gene matches. The CDR3 loop spans 15 amino acids. Per the germline V gene, CDR1 is MDHEN and CDR2 is SYDVKM. The CDR3 DNA reads TGTGCCAGCAGTTTCTCGACCTCGACAGGGTACGAGCAGTACTTC. Translated, it gives CASSFSTSTGYEQYF.

The chain employs TRBV18 and TRBJ1-3; D remains ambiguous. The CDR3 length is 16 residues. Germline CDR1 is KGHSH and CDR2 is LQKENI. Trimming removed 4 bases from V and 0 bases from J, with 13 bases in between. In nucleotides, the CDR3 is TGTGCCAGCTCACAACAGACACCTTTCTCTGGAAACACCATATATTTT. Translated, it gives CASSQQTPFSGNTIYF.

The V call is TRBV5-1, the J call TRBJ1-1; perhaps TRBD1 as D (5 bases). Germline-derived CDR1 and CDR2 are SGHRS and YFSETQ. The CDR3 covers 15 residues. Trimming stripped 2 bases from V and 4 bases from J, with 15 bases between. This CDR3 reads CASSFSGQEGTEAFF. Here the CDR3 DNA reads TGCGCCAGCAGCTTCTCAGGGCAGGAGGGCACTGAAGCTTTCTTT. The full variable domain, in which reference TRBV5-1 and TRBJ1-1 provide the parts outside the CDR3, is KAGVTQTPRYLIKTRGQQVTLSCSPISGHRSVSWYQQTPGQGLQFLFEYFSETQRNKGNFPGRFSGRQFSNSRSEMNVSTLELGDSALYLCASSFSGQEGTEAFFGQGTRLTVV.

This clone was observed a few times. This rearrangement joins TRBV29-1 to TRBJ2-2; TRBD2 matches 8 bases. Germline trimming cut 1 base from V and 1 base from J; bases unmatched to any gene: 5. The germline V gene has CDR1 SQVTM and CDR2 ANQGSEA. This CDR3 comprises 16 residues. Here the CDR3 DNA reads TGCAGCGTTGAAGGGGGCGGGGGGCTGAACACCGGGGAGCTGTTTTTT. Its translation is CSVEGGGGLNTGELFF.

The chain links TRBV7-3 to TRBJ2-3; TRBD2 matches 7 bases. J lost 5 bases, V lost 5 bases, and 10 bases had no gene match. The CDR3 loop spans 15 amino acids. Germline-derived CDR1 and CDR2 are SGHTA and FQGTGA. The CDR3 DNA follows: TGTGCCAGCAGCATGGCGGGACTAACGCTAGATACGCAGTATTTT. Residues: CASSMAGLTLDTQYF.

The chain recombines TRBV11-3 with TRBJ2-2; 7 nucleotides agree with TRBD2. The trim removed 5 bases at V and 4 bases at J, leaving 16 bases unmatched. The germline V gene has CDR1 SGHNT and CDR2 YENEEA. The CDR3 has 18 amino acids. The CDR3 coding sequence is TGTGCCAGCAGCCCTCTTTCCGGGGAGGGGTCTCGCACCGGGGAGCTGTTTTTT. It is translated as CASSPLSGEGSRTGELFF.

The V gene is TRBV27, the J gene TRBJ2-7; maybe TRBD1 (5 bases). V lost 5 bases to trimming and J lost 2 bases, with 7 bases between them. Germline loops: CDR1 MNHEY, CDR2 SMNVEV (reference sequence). The CDR3 sequence is 12 residues long. This CDR3 is CASSDRTYEQYF. Here the CDR3 DNA reads TGTGCCAGCAGTGACAGAACCTACGAGCAGTACTTC.

In this sample, this clone turned up once. The genes are TRBV11-3 and TRBJ2-7; D may be TRBD1 (5 bases). Trimming left V 5 bases short and J 1 base short, with 15 bases between. The CDR3 is 15 amino acids. The germline V gene encodes CDR1 SGHNT and CDR2 YENEEA. CDR3 DNA sequence: TGTGCCAGCAGCCCTGGCCAGGGCAGATCCTACGAGCAGTACTTC. Amino acids: CASSPGQGRSYEQYF.

The chain uses TRBV9 and TRBJ1-1; 7 bases map to TRBD1. Per germline, CDR1 SGDLS and CDR2 YYNGEE. The CDR3 runs 15 residues. V was pared by 0 bases and J by 2 bases, with 4 bases of the junction left unmatched. The CDR3 sequence is CASSVGDRDNTEAFF. CDR3 nucleotides: TGTGCCAGCAGCGTAGGAGACAGGGATAACACTGAAGCTTTCTTT.

The V call is TRBV5-1, the J call TRBJ1-1, with unresolved D. Germline V gives CDR1 SGHRS, CDR2 YFSETQ. The CDR3 is made up of 15 amino acids. V was trimmed by 4 bases and J by 5 bases, leaving 18 bases between them. The CDR3 region has the DNA TGCGCCAGCAGCCCTTTGTTAGGAGGGAATACTGAAGCTTTCTTT. It translates to CASSPLLGGNTEAFF.

The gene calls are TRBV5-7 and TRBJ2-2; 9 nucleotides align to TRBD1. TRBV5-7 belongs to the ORF category, with a function that is uncertain. V shed 5 bases, J shed 3 bases, and the junction held 5 bases outside the gene matches. This CDR3 is 15 amino acids long. CDR3 sequence reads: CASSPGQGDTGELFF. For the CDR3, the DNA is TGTGCCAGCAGTCCGGGACAGGGTGACACCGGGGAGCTGTTTTTT.

This rearrangement joins TRBV6-1 to TRBJ1-3; weak D call: TRBD1 (6 bases). V was shortened by 4 bases and J by 9 bases, with 16 bases between the two germline ends. Germline V gene data show CDR1 as MNHNS and CDR2 as SASEGT. The CDR3 spans 14 residues. The chain's CDR3 is CASSGTGDKGTIYF. In DNA form, the CDR3 reads TGTGCCAGCAGTGGTACCGGGGACAAGGGCACCATATATTTT.

V and J are TRBV7-8 and TRBJ2-7; TRBD2 agrees at 13 bases. V lost 5 bases and J lost 3; bases outside the gene matches: 7. Germline CDR1 SGHVS, CDR2 FQNEAQ. The CDR3 is 16 amino acids. This chain's CDR3 is CASSPWTSGSFYEQYF. CDR3 nucleotide sequence: TGTGCCAGCAGCCCTTGGACTAGCGGGAGTTTCTACGAGCAGTACTTC.

The chain uses TRBV4-1 and TRBJ2-5; TRBD2 agrees at 15 bases. V was clipped by 0 bases and J by 5 bases; unmatched bases: 7. Germline lookup yields CDR1 MGHRA and CDR2 YSYEKL. CDR3 size: 18 residues. Written as DNA, the CDR3 is TGCGCCAGCAGCCAAGACGGACTAGCGGGGGGGCTTGAGGAGACCCAGTACTTC. This gives the protein CASSQDGLAGGLEETQYF.

The V and J genes are TRBV12-5 and TRBJ1-1; D not resolved. The V and J ends lost 0 bases and 3 bases respectively, with 8 bases between them. The germline V gene has CDR1 LGHNT and CDR2 FRNRAP. The CDR3 loop spans 14 amino acids. The chain's CDR3 is CASGLVELHTEAFF. CDR3 DNA: TGTGCTAGTGGTTTGGTAGAGTTACACACTGAAGCTTTCTTT.

The CDR3 loop is CASSITTSGRNNEQFF. For the CDR3, the DNA is TGTGCCAGTAGTATAACGACTAGCGGGCGTAACAATGAGCAGTTCTTC. This chain connects TRBV19 to TRBJ2-1; 10 bases align to TRBD2. Germline trimming cut 2 bases from V and 5 bases from J; bases unmatched to any gene: 6. The CDR3 has 16 residues. Looked up from germline, CDR1 is LNHDA and CDR2 is SQIVND (reference sequence).

The rearrangement joins TRBV4-3 to TRBJ2-2; no clear D. CDR3 length equals 17 residues. Germline V gene sequence: CDR1 LGHNA, CDR2 YSLEER. V was shortened by 0 bases and J by 6 bases, with 17 bases between the two germline ends. The CDR3 region has the DNA TGCGCCAGCAGCCAAGATCTAACGGGTCGGGTCGCCGGGGAGCTGTTTTTT. This encodes CASSQDLTGRVAGELFF.

The sample holds a few counts of this clone. The chain has TRBV4-2 and TRBJ2-7; D not resolved. The CDR3 contains 17 residues. Germline V gene sequence: CDR1 LGHNA, CDR2 YNFKEQ. The germline V and J ends were trimmed by 0 bases and 3 bases, with 18 bases remaining between them. The CDR3 spells CASSQDNSLDSRYEQYF. The DNA of the CDR3 is TGTGCCAGCAGCCAAGATAATTCCCTAGATTCGCGCTACGAGCAGTACTTC.

This chain connects TRBV27 to TRBJ2-7; D not certain. Per germline, CDR1 MNHEY and CDR2 SMNVEV (reference sequence). The CDR3 contains 15 residues. V was pared by 4 bases and J by 3 bases, with 16 bases between. CDR3 sequence reads: CASSYSGSPFYEQYF. The CDR3 nucleotides read TGTGCCAGCAGTTACTCCGGGTCCCCGTTCTACGAGCAGTACTTC.

The chain combines TRBV14 with TRBJ2-2; no firm D call. The CDR3 consists of 18 residues. Germline V lookup: CDR1 SGHDN, CDR2 FVKESK. V shed 3 bases and J shed 1 base, with 18 bases lying between them. The CDR3 bases are TGTGCCAGCAGCCATCTCCTTAGACCCTCGGGGAACACCGGGGAGCTGTTTTTT. Its translation is CASSHLLRPSGNTGELFF.

The gene calls are TRBV4-2 and TRBJ1-4, with 7 bases matching TRBD1. The CDR3 totals 17 residues. Germline V gene sequence: CDR1 LGHNA, CDR2 YNFKEQ. After removal of 1 base from V and 1 base from J, the junction contained 6 bases not matched to a gene. CDR3 loop: CASSQGMGQITNEKLFF. CDR3 sequence (DNA): TGTGCCAGCAGCCAAGGGATGGGACAGATAACTAATGAAAAACTGTTTTTT.

Here the CDR3 reads CASSLVQGTSGYNEQFF. CDR3 nucleotides: TGTGCCAGCAGCCTTGTACAGGGGACTAGCGGCTACAATGAGCAGTTCTTC. This chain connects TRBV4-2 to TRBJ2-1; 11 bases map to TRBD2. After removal of 4 bases from V and 3 bases from J, the junction contained 8 bases not matched to a gene. There are 17 residues in the CDR3. CDR1 is LGHNA, CDR2 YNFKEQ, per germline.